This T cell receptor beta chain derives from a study of CD8+CD57+ T cells in acquired aplastic anemia. Across the study: Sorted CD4+ and CD8+ cell DNA averaged about 3 ug.

Study findings and constraints: Patients were compared with controls for CD8+ Simpson's diversity, and no significant difference emerged. Common to patients and controls were twenty-nine CD8+ CDR3 sequences.

Germline V CDR1 and CDR2: SGHKS, YYEKEE (reference sequence). The CDR3 consists of 14 residues. V lost 3 bases to trimming and J lost 3 bases, with 11 bases between them. The TCR beta profiling, which covered VDJ combination and CDR3 sequence, was carried out using genomic DNA as the template. MiXCR, run by TCRdb on the reads, gives a single entry per CDR3 protein. The sample shows some 200,000 distinct CDR3 sequences, roughly 50% of them seen only once. About this clonotype itself: Its antigen is not known. This may come from a read error, since a much larger clone is one base off. Lacking the conserved final phenylalanine or tryptophan, this CDR3 likely reflects a read error.

All sequencing subjects had displayed CD8+CD57+ cell expansion on flow cytometry. Material: sorted CD4+, CD8+, or CD8+CD57+ T cells (not recorded which) from PBMCs. The V and J genes are TRBV5-5 and TRBJ2-3; no clear D. The sequence was collected from a human donor with aplastic anemia. CDR3 loop: CASSSSRGTDTQYL. The CDR3 bases are TGTGCCAGCAGCTCGTCTAGAGGAACAGATACGCAGTATCTT.